This passage covers 29 T cell receptor beta chains from one sample sequenced in a study of early T cells in non-severe SARS-CoV-2 infection. TCRdb reprocessed the 5' RACE reads via MiXCR and lists one record per CDR3 protein. The sample has some 49,000 distinct CDR3 sequences; 12% are singletons. Sequences were obtained from whole blood. The receptors were sampled from an adult who was a healthcare worker with PCR-confirmed SARS-CoV-2 infection or an uninfected control (not recorded which).

This clonotype was seen once. This chain uses TRBV7-2 with TRBJ2-2; 10 bases map to TRBD2. V lost 8 bases and J lost 5; bases outside the gene matches: 14. This CDR3 contains 17 residues. Germline V gene data show CDR1 as SGHTA and CDR2 as FQGNSA. Here the CDR3 reads CASSRGKLAGDTGELFF. CDR3 bases: TGTGCCAGCTCCCGGGGAAAGCTAGCGGGAGATACCGGGGAGCTGTTTTTT.

This clonotype was recorded many times. The chain links TRBV10-3 to TRBJ1-2; a possible D gene is TRBD1 (5 bases). The CDR3 covers 12 residues. Trimming stripped 5 bases from V and 8 bases from J, with 12 bases between. CDR1 and CDR2 (germline): ENHRY, SYGVKD. In DNA, the CDR3 is TGTGCCATCAGTCCCGGGGCGACCGGCTACACCTTC. Its protein is CAISPGATGYTF.

The V and J genes are TRBV11-3 and TRBJ2-7; 7 positions agree with TRBD2. This CDR3 is 13 amino acids long. The germline gives CDR1 SGHNT, CDR2 YENEEA. Trimming removed 5 bases from V and 6 bases from J; junction bases left unmatched: 7. CDR3 coding DNA: TGTGCCAGCAGCCAACAGACTAGCAGCGAGCAGTACTTC. Its translation is CASSQQTSSEQYF.

The chain employs TRBV20-1 and TRBJ2-7; 9 bases fit TRBD1. The germline CDR1 and CDR2 sequences are DFQATT and SNEGSKA (reference sequence). After removal of 4 bases from V and 2 bases from J, the junction contained 6 bases not matched to a gene. The CDR3 contains 14 residues. The chain's CDR3 is CSAKGTGNTYEQYF. The CDR3 region has the DNA TGCAGTGCTAAAGGGACAGGGAACACCTACGAGCAGTACTTC.

This sequence joins TRBV4-2 and TRBJ2-7; D may correspond to TRBD1 or TRBD2 (5 bases each). CDR3 length: 15 residues. Trimming cost V 0 bases and J 0 bases, with 9 bases left between them. Germline V CDR1 and CDR2: LGHNA, YNFKEQ. The CDR3 nucleotides are TGTGCCAGCAGCCAAGACGGGGCGAGCTCCTACGAGCAGTACTTC. Translation: CASSQDGASSYEQYF.

This clonotype has a handful of counts. The rearrangement uses TRBV11-2 and TRBJ2-1, with D possibly TRBD2 on 7 matching bases. Germline CDR1 is SGHAT and CDR2 is FQNNGV. CDR3 length: 15 residues. Trimming took off 1 base at V and 10 bases at J, with 17 bases between the two ends. CDR3: CASSLALRGAREQFF. In DNA, the CDR3 is TGTGCCAGCAGCTTAGCTCTCCGGGGGGCCAGGGAGCAGTTCTTC.

V gene TRBV9 combines with J gene TRBJ1-1; D is uncertain. The ends were cut back, 4 bases at V and 7 bases at J, with 14 bases in the middle. CDR3 length: 13 amino acids. Germline V lookup: CDR1 SGDLS, CDR2 YYNGEE. CDR3 coding DNA: TGTGCCAGCAGCTCCACCCCGTTCGGTGAAGCTTTCTTT. It yields the protein CASSSTPFGEAFF.

This clonotype appeared a few times. The chain combines TRBV11-2 with TRBJ2-3; D not certain. CDR3 length: 15 residues. Trimming pared 1 base from V and 2 bases from J, leaving 10 bases between. Germline lookup yields CDR1 SGHAT and CDR2 FQNNGV. The CDR3 here is CASSLVLGITDTQYF. The CDR3 DNA reads TGTGCCAGCAGCTTAGTGCTCGGCATCACAGATACGCAGTATTTT.

This clonotype was found a few times. This sequence joins TRBV10-3 and TRBJ2-2; 8 bases line up with TRBD1. Unmatched junction bases numbered 2, after V lost 4 bases and J lost 4 bases. The CDR3 is 14 residues long. Germline values: CDR1 ENHRY, CDR2 SYGVKD. The CDR3 bases are TGTGCCATCAGTGCGACAGGGGCCACCGGGGAGCTGTTTTTT. Translating gives CAISATGATGELFF.

There are a few counts of this clonotype. The chain uses TRBV5-1 and TRBJ1-5, with D uncertain. V shed 0 bases and J shed 4 bases, with 11 bases lying between them. Germline CDR1 and CDR2: SGHRS and YFSETQ. This CDR3 is built from 15 residues. CDR3 residues: CASSLDGQPNQPQHF. DNA for the CDR3: TGCGCCAGCAGCTTGGATGGCCAGCCGAATCAGCCCCAGCATTTT.

This clonotype was detected ten times or more. CDR3: CASSDLAEYSYNEQFF. Here the CDR3 DNA reads TGTGCCAGCAGTGACCTGGCGGAGTACTCCTACAATGAGCAGTTCTTC. V is TRBV2 and J is TRBJ2-1, with D unresolved. Per the germline V gene, CDR1 is SNHLY and CDR2 is FYNNEI. Trimming pared 3 bases from V and 0 bases from J, leaving 12 bases between. The CDR3 contains 16 residues.

This chain joins TRBV20-1 and TRBJ1-6; maybe TRBD1 (5 bases). Deletions cut 4 bases from V and 8 bases from J, with 12 bases between. Per the germline V gene, CDR1 is DFQATT and CDR2 is SNEGSKA (reference sequence). The CDR3 is 13 residues long. CDR3 sequence (DNA): TGCAGTGCTACCAGGGTTCTGGATTCACCCCTCCACTTT. Amino acid sequence: CSATRVLDSPLHF.

In this sample, this clonotype turned up many times. V usage is TRBV18 and J usage is TRBJ1-5; tentatively, D is TRBD1 (6 bases). The CDR3 loop spans 18 amino acids. Per germline, CDR1 KGHSH and CDR2 LQKENI. V dropped 1 base and J dropped 1 base, with 17 bases sitting between them. The CDR3 nucleotides are TGTGCCAGCTCACCACTTAGGACAGAGACTCGGAGCAATCAGCCCCAGCATTTT. Its protein product is CASSPLRTETRSNQPQHF.

Ten or more counts support this clonotype. The chain uses TRBV9 and TRBJ2-1, with a tentative D call TRBD2 (5 bases). Germline values: CDR1 SGDLS, CDR2 YYNGEE. The CDR3 runs to 14 residues. V was trimmed by 0 bases and J by 7 bases, leaving 11 bases between them. CDR3 loop: CASSVVTTTNEQFF. CDR3 bases: TGTGCCAGCAGCGTAGTGACGACTACTAATGAGCAGTTCTTC.

The sample holds many counts of this clonotype. The V gene is TRBV4-1, the J gene TRBJ1-5, with D tentatively TRBD1 (5 bases). The CDR3 is 15 residues long. CDR1 is MGHRA, CDR2 YSYEKL, per germline. V lost 5 bases and J 1 base, leaving 12 bases between the germline ends. The DNA for the CDR3 is TGCGCCAGCAGCAAGACAGAGCTCAGCAATCAGCCCCAGCATTTT. Amino acid sequence: CASSKTELSNQPQHF.

Ten or more counts support this clonotype. CDR3 bases: TGTGCCAGTAGCCCTGGGGGGGCGGTCGAGCAGTACTTC. Translated, it gives CASSPGGAVEQYF. This chain links TRBV19 with TRBJ2-7, with D possibly matching TRBD2 (7 bases). Germline CDR1 is LNHDA and CDR2 is SQIVND (reference sequence). The CDR3 length is 13 residues. V shed 6 bases and J shed 6 bases, with 15 bases lying between them.

This clonotype has ten or more counts. V and J are TRBV29-1 and TRBJ1-2; 7 nucleotides agree with TRBD1. This CDR3 spans 12 amino acids. V shed 4 bases, J shed 5 bases, and the junction held 4 bases outside the gene matches. Germline V CDR1 and CDR2: SQVTM, ANQGSEA. The CDR3: CSVGDSSYGYTF. The CDR3 DNA reads as TGCAGCGTTGGGGACAGCTCATATGGCTACACCTTC.

The chain carries TRBV24-1 and TRBJ1-1; 7 positions agree with TRBD1. Germline CDR1 is KGHDR and CDR2 is SFDVKD. Trimming removed 9 bases from V and 2 bases from J; junction bases left unmatched: 5. This CDR3 is built from 13 residues. CDR3: CATRRGRNTEAFF. The DNA of the CDR3 is TGTGCCACCCGCAGGGGGAGAAACACTGAAGCTTTCTTT.

This clonotype has only a few counts. This chain joins TRBV7-2 and TRBJ2-2; D not certain. CDR3 length: 14 residues. Germline V lookup: CDR1 SGHTA, CDR2 FQGNSA. The ends were cut back, 5 bases at V and 10 bases at J, with 17 bases in the middle. CDR3 sequence (DNA): TGTGCCAGCAGCCAAGGACGTAGGGCTTTGGAGCTGTTTTTT. Translated, it gives CASSQGRRALELFF.

This chain joins TRBV6-2 or TRBV6-3 and TRBJ1-3; D might be TRBD1 (6 bases). Germline loops: CDR1 MNHEY, CDR2 SVGEGT. This CDR3 comprises 14 residues. With 6 bases removed from V and 4 bases from J, the gap between germline ends came to 13 bases. CDR3 DNA: TGTGCCAGCAGAACCGGGACATCCGGAAACACCATATATTTT. Protein: CASRTGTSGNTIYF.

Many counts were recorded for this clonotype. J is TRBJ1-1 and V is TRBV5-1; possible D gene TRBD1, 5 bases. This CDR3 spans 14 amino acids. V gave up 0 bases and J gave up 4 bases, with 10 bases separating them. Germline lookup yields CDR1 SGHRS and CDR2 YFSETQ. The DNA of the CDR3 is TGCGCCAGCAGCTTGGCAGGGTTCAGCACTGAAGCTTTCTTT. This sequence encodes CASSLAGFSTEAFF.

In its sample, this clonotype was seen many times. The chain has TRBV6-6 and TRBJ1-3; D remains unclear. Germline CDR1 MNHNY, CDR2 SVGAGI (reference sequence). The CDR3 loop spans 15 amino acids. V lost 2 bases and J lost 0, with 8 bases in between. CDR3 region: CASSYESLSGNTIYF. CDR3 bases: TGTGCCAGCAGTTACGAATCGCTCTCTGGAAACACCATATATTTT.

This clonotype was recorded a few times. The chain uses TRBV7-3 and TRBJ2-1, with 10 bases that match TRBD2. The CDR3 has 15 residues. After removal of 6 bases from V and 2 bases from J, the junction contained 4 bases not matched to a gene. Germline-derived CDR1 and CDR2 are SGHTA and FQGTGA. CDR3 loop: CASSWTSGTYNEQFF. The DNA of the CDR3 is TGTGCCAGCAGTTGGACTAGCGGAACCTACAATGAGCAGTTCTTC.

V is TRBV6-6 and J is TRBJ1-5, with a weak D call TRBD1 (6 bases). This CDR3 comprises 15 residues. Trimming took off 5 bases at V and 0 bases at J, with 11 bases between the two ends. Germline loops: CDR1 MNHNY, CDR2 SVGAGI (reference sequence). CDR3 residues: CASSKGVYSNQPQHF. Here the CDR3 DNA reads TGTGCCAGCAGTAAGGGGGTATATAGCAATCAGCCCCAGCATTTT.

This clonotype has at least ten counts. The chain uses TRBV28 and TRBJ2-7; D unclear. The length of the CDR3 is 10 residues. Germline assignment: CDR1 MDHEN and CDR2 SYDVKM. V lost 5 bases and J lost 7, with 6 bases in between. The CDR3 sequence is CASSSREQYF. For the CDR3, the DNA is TGTGCCAGCAGTAGTCGAGAGCAGTACTTC.

This clonotype was detected only a few times. V usage is TRBV7-6 and J usage is TRBJ2-3; tentatively, D is TRBD2 (6 bases). This CDR3 is built from 16 residues. The germline CDR1 and CDR2 sequences are SGHVS and FNYEAQ. The V gene lost 0 bases and the J gene lost 2 bases, with 12 bases spanning the gap. The CDR3 here is CASSLAAGLTTDTQYF. Here the CDR3 DNA reads TGTGCCAGCAGCTTAGCCGCGGGATTAACCACAGATACGCAGTATTTT.

This clonotype was counted many times. This rearrangement joins TRBV7-6 to TRBJ1-1; weak D call: TRBD1 (5 bases). The germline V and J ends were trimmed by 4 bases and 6 bases, with 12 bases remaining between them. This CDR3 contains 13 residues. Germline assignment: CDR1 SGHVS and CDR2 FNYEAQ. DNA of the CDR3: TGTGCCAGCAGCTCCTCGTTGGGGGCTGAAGCTTTCTTT. Translated: CASSSSLGAEAFF.

This clonotype has just a few counts. The chain combines TRBV30 with TRBJ2-3; D call uncertain. Looked up from germline, CDR1 is GTSNPN and CDR2 is SVGIG (reference sequence). The ends were cut back, 0 bases at V and 7 bases at J, with 8 bases in the middle. The CDR3 contains 12 residues. The CDR3 loop is CAWSVSVNTQYF. The CDR3 DNA is TGTGCCTGGAGTGTGTCGGTTAATACGCAGTATTTT. Full variable domain (rest looked up from reference TRBV30 and TRBJ2-3): SQTIHQWPATLVQPVGSPLSLECTVEGTSNPNLYWYRQAAGRGLQLLFYSVGIGQISSEVPQNLSASRPQDRQFILSSKKLLLSDSGFYLCAWSVSVNTQYFGPGTRLTVL.

This clonotype has just a few counts. As DNA, the CDR3 is TGTGCCAGCAGCGAGATACAGGGGGAAAAACTGTTTTTT. Its protein is CASSEIQGEKLFF. The chain has TRBV5-6 and TRBJ1-4, with TRBD1 identical over 7 bases. Trimming cost V 4 bases and J 8 bases; bases outside gene matches: 5. The CDR3 runs 13 residues. The germline V gene has CDR1 SGHDT and CDR2 YYEEEE.